The subject of this entry is one T cell receptor (beta chain). V was clipped by 4 bases and J by 5 bases; unmatched bases: 1. This CDR3 comprises 15 residues. From germline, CDR1 is MNHEY and CDR2 SMNVEV (reference sequence). The source of the sample is a study of blood T cell repertoires in COVID-19. Study-wide background: In each case, the material was cDNA or gDNA derived from T cells, B-cell-depleted T cells, or PBMCs.

The authors' processing: The assay estimated nucleated cells by amplifying reference gene primers. Method: immunoSEQ multiplex PCR; TCRdb's copy keeps in-frame clones and lacks some. That table gives V, J and clone size, and the DNA gave D and trimming. The profile shows over 100,000 clones, around 87% of them singletons. The sequenced material came from peripheral blood. The genes are TRBV27 and TRBJ2-1; 14 nucleotides agree with TRBD2. The TCR comes from a woman aged 50 to 60 with COVID-19, enrolled during active disease. The CDR3 here is CASSSGLAGDNEQFF. CDR3 coding DNA: TGTGCCAGCAGTTCGGGACTAGCGGGGGACAATGAGCAGTTCTTC.